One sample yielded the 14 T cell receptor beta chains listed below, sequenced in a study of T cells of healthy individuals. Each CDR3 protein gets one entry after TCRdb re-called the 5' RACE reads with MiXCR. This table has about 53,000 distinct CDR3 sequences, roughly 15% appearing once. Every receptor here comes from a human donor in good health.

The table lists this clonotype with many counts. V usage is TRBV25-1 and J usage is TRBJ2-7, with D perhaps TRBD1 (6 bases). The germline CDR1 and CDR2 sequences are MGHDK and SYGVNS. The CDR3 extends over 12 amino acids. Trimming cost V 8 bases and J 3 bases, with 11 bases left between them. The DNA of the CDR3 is TGTGCCAGCCGAGACAGGTACTACGAGCAGTACTTC. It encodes CASRDRYYEQYF.

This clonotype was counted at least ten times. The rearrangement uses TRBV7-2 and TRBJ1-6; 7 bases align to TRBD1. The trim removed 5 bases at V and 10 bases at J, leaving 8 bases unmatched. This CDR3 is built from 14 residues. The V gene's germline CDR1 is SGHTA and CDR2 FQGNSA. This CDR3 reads CASSQTGTQSPLHF. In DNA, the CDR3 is TGTGCCAGCAGCCAGACAGGGACTCAATCACCCCTCCACTTT.

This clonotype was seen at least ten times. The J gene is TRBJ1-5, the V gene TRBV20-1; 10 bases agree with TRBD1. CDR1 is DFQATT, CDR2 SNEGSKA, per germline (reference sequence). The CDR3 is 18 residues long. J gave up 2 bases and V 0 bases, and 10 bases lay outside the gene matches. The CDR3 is CSARDVDRGSSGNQPQHF. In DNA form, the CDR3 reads TGCAGTGCTAGAGATGTGGACAGGGGGTCAAGTGGCAATCAGCCCCAGCATTTT.

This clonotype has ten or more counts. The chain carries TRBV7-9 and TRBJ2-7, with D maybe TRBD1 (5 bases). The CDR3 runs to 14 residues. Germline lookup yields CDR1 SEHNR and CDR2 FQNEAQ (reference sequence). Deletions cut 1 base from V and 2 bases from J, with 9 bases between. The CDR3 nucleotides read TGTGCCAGCAGCTTAGGCGCCAGGGCCTACGAGCAGTACTTC. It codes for CASSLGARAYEQYF.

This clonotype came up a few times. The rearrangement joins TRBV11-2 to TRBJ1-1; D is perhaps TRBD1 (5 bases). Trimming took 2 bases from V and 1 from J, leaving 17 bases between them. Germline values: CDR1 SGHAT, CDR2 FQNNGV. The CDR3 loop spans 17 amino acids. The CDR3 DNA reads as TGTGCCAGCAGCTTAAGTCAGTCAGGGTACGGGAACACTGAAGCTTTCTTT. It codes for CASSLSQSGYGNTEAFF.

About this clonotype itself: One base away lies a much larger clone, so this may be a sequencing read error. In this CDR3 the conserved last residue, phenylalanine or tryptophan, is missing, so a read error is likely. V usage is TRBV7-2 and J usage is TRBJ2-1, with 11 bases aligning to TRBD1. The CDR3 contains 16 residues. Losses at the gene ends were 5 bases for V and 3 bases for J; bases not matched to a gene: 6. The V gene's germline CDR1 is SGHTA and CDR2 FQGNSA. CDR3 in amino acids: CASSAAGTGGYNEQFS. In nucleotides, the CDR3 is TGTGCCAGCAGCGCAGCCGGGACAGGGGGCTACAATGAGCAGTTCTCC.

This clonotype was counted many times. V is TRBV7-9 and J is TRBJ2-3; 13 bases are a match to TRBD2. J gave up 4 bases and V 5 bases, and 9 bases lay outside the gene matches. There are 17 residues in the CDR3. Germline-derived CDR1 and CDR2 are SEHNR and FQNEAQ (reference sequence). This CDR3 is CASSRGTSGRAADTQYF. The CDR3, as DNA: TGTGCCAGCAGCCGAGGCACTAGCGGGAGGGCCGCAGATACGCAGTATTTT.

DNA for the CDR3: TGTGCCAGCATTGGTAAGGGAATTGGGCGGTTCTTC. Amino acid sequence: CASIGKGIGRFF. The genes are TRBV9 and TRBJ2-1; no reliable D call. The germline gives CDR1 SGDLS, CDR2 YYNGEE. The CDR3 runs to 12 residues. The V end lost 6 bases, the J end lost 15 bases, and 19 bases lay between the germline ends.

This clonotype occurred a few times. CDR3 DNA: TGTGCCAGCAGCTTTGGAGGGGCTTCCTACAATGAGCAGTTCTTC. This codes for CASSFGGASYNEQFF. V and J are TRBV7-2 and TRBJ2-1, with D perhaps TRBD2 (6 bases). This CDR3 has 15 amino acids. The V gene's germline CDR1 is SGHTA and CDR2 FQGNSA. Trimming removed 3 bases from V and 1 base from J, with 10 bases in between. Using reference TRBV7-2 and TRBJ2-1 for the parts outside the CDR3, the full variable domain is GAGVSQSPSNKVTEKGKDVELRCDPISGHTALYWYRQSLGQGLEFLIYFQGNSAPDKSGLPSDRFSAERTGGSVSTLTIQRTQQEDSAVYLCASSFGGASYNEQFFGPGTRLTVL.

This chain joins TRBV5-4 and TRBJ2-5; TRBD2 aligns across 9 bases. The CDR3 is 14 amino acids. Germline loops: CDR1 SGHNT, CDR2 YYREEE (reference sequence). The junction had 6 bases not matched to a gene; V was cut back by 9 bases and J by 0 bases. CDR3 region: CATLAGDDQETQYF. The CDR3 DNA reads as TGTGCCACCTTAGCGGGGGACGACCAAGAGACCCAGTACTTC.

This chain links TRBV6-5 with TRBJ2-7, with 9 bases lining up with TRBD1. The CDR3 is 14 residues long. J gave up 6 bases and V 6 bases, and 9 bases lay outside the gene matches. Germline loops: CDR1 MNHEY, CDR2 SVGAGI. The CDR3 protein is CASRNPGQGGEQYF. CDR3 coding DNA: TGTGCCAGCAGGAACCCGGGACAGGGTGGCGAGCAGTACTTC.

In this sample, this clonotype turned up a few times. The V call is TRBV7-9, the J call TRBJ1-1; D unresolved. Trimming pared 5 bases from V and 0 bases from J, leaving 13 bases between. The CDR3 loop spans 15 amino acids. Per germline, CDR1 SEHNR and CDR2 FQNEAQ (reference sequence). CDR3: CASSPAPLLNTEAFF. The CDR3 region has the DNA TGTGCCAGCAGCCCGGCTCCACTCCTGAACACTGAAGCTTTCTTT.

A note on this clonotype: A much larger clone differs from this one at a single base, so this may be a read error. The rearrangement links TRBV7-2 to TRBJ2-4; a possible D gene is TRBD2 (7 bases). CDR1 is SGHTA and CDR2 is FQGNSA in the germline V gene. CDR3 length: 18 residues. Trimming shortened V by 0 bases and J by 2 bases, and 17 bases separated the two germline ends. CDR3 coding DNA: TGTGCCAGCAGCTTAGCAGATTTGGGGGGGGCAACCAAAAACATTCAGTACTTC. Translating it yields CASSLADLGGATKNIQYF.

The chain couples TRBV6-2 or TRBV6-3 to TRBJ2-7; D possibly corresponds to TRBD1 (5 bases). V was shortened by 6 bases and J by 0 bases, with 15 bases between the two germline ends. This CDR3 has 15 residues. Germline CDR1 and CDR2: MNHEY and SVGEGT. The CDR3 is CASSSVGASSYEQYF. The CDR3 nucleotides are TGTGCCAGCAGCTCAGTTGGGGCATCCTCCTACGAGCAGTACTTC.